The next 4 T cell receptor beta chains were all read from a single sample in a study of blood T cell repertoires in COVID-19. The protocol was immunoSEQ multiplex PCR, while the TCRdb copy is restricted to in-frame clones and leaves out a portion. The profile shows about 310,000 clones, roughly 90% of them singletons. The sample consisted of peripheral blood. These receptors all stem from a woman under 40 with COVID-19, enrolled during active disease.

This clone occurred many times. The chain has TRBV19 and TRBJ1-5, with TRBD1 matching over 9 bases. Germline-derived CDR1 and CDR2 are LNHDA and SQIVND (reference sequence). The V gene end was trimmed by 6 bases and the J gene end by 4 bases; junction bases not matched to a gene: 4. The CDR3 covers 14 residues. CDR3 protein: CASRRTGDNQPQHF. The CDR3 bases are TGTGCCAGTAGGAGGACAGGGGATAATCAGCCCCAGCATTTT.

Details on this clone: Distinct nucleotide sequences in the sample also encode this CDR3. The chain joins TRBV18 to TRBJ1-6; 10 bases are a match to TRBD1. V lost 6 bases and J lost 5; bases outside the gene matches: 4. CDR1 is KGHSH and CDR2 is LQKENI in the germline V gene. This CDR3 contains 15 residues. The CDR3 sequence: CASSLGQGDNSPLHF. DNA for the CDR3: TGTGCCAGCTCCCTAGGACAGGGGGATAATTCACCCCTCCACTTT. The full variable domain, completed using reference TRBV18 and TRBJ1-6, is NAGVMQNPRHLVRRRGQEARLRCSPMKGHSHVYWYRQLPEEGLKFMVYLQKENIIDESGMPKERFSAEFPKEGPSILRIQQVVRGDSAAYFCASSLGQGDNSPLHFGNGTRLTVT.

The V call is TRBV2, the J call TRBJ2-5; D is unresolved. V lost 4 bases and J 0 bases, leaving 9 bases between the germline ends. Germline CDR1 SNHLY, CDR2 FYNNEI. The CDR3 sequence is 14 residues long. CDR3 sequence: CASSGSENQETQYF. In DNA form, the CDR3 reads TGTGCCAGCAGTGGGTCAGAAAACCAAGAGACCCAGTACTTC.

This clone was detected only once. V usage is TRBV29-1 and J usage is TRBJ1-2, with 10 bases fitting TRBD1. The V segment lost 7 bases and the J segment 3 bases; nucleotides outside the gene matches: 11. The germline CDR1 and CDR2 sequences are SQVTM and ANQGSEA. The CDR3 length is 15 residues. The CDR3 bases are TGCAGCGCCCTAACCGGGGACAGGGGAGACTATGGCTACACCTTC. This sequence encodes CSALTGDRGDYGYTF.